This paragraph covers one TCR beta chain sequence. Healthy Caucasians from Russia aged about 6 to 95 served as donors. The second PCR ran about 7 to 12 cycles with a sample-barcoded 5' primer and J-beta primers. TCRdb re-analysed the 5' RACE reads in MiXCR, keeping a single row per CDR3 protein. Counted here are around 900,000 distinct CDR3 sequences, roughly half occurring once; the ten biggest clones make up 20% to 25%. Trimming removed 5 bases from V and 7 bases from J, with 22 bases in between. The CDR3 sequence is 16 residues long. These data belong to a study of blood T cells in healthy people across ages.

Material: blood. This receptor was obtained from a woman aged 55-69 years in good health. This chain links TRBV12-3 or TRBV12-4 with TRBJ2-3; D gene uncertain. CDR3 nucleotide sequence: TGTGCCAGCAGTCTCCCCGGAGTTATCCCTGGGAATACGCAGTATTTT. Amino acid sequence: CASSLPGVIPGNTQYF.